A selection of T cell receptor beta chains follows, all from one sample in a study of shared clonotypes between healthy human individuals. Measured with immunoSEQ multiplex PCR; TCRdb has only the in-frame clones, and not every one. The sample consists of approximately 1.5 million clones, 95% to 99% of them appearing once. The sequenced sample consisted of naive CD4+ T cells sorted from blood. These receptor sequences come from a man aged 25-45 years in good health. Each CDR3 is given with its conserved first and last residue.

v_call: TRBV11-2; cdr3_aa: CASSPGLAGVGEQFF
v_call: TRBV6-4; cdr3_aa: CASSDSSGAAQFF
v_call: TRBV6-1; cdr3_aa: CASSVSSGRTDTQYF
v_call: TRBV27; cdr3_aa: CASLGGLAPPNEQFF
v_call: TRBV28; cdr3_aa: CASRTSGSSYEQYF
v_call: TRBV20-1; cdr3_aa: CSAWVVGEFF
v_call: TRBV6-1; cdr3_aa: CASSKSNTGELFF
v_call: TRBV12-5; cdr3_aa: CASGLIGLSEQFF
v_call: TRBV18; cdr3_aa: CASSPTRLQGAHQNTEAFF
v_call: TRBV19; cdr3_aa: CASTQTTSSYNEQFF
v_call: TRBV5-1; cdr3_aa: CASSLADRDEAFF
v_call: TRBV7-9; cdr3_aa: CASSLAGVRADTQYF
v_call: TRBV27; cdr3_aa: CASSFVGLAERGTDTQYF
v_call: TRBV4-3; cdr3_aa: CASSKNRAREGTEAFF
v_call: TRBV21-1; cdr3_aa: CASTLRGGGSGNTIYF
v_call: TRBV7-9; cdr3_aa: CASSHGTVGYNEQFF
v_call: TRBV11-2; cdr3_aa: CASSLLGALSYNEQFF
v_call: TRBV4-3; cdr3_aa: CASSPRIAGGMNEQFF
v_call: TRBV9; cdr3_aa: CASSVEVLRNEQFF
v_call: TRBV11-2; cdr3_aa: CASSRQGYEQYF
v_call: TRBV5-4; cdr3_aa: CASSLDRNNGYTF
v_call: TRBV21-1; cdr3_aa: CASSTSGILYEQYF
v_call: TRBV14; cdr3_aa: CASSQGSRNTEAFF
v_call: TRBV7-9; cdr3_aa: CASSSSSRTEAFF